One sample yielded the 8 T cell receptor beta chains listed below, sequenced in a study of TIL therapy for anti-PD-1-resistant metastatic lung cancer. Sequencing used immunoSEQ v3. Clones were sequenced by immunoSEQ multiplex PCR, and TCRdb holds only the in-frame ones, with some missing. The sample carries 9,000 to 9,500 clones, over 70% recorded once. Time point in this sample: pre-treatment sample, taken before nivolumab and TIL therapy. Tumor tissue came from excised metastases, mostly pleural nodules or supraclavicular lymph nodes. The sample consisted of tumor tissue, taken at baseline. These receptors all stem from a person between 25 and 79 years old with non-small cell lung cancer.

The chain is built from TRBV11-2 and TRBJ2-3, with D possibly matching TRBD1 (5 bases). The CDR3 runs 14 residues. Germline CDR1 SGHAT, CDR2 FQNNGV. V shed 4 bases and J shed 2 bases, with 10 bases lying between them. The CDR3 region is CASSSRQTTDTQYF. CDR3 in DNA: TGTGCCAGCAGCTCCCGACAGACCACAGATACGCAGTATTTT.

Details on this clone: An end of the junction differs from the germline gene, which may be a read error. The chain has TRBV7-8 and TRBJ1-1; 9 bases match TRBD1. Germline V gene sequence: CDR1 SGHVS, CDR2 FQNEAQ. There are 13 residues in the CDR3. Written as DNA, the CDR3 is TGTGCCAGCAGCTCAGGGGGAGGGACAGGGACACTCTTT. Encoded protein: CASSSGGGTGTLF.

V and J are TRBV10-1 and TRBJ2-7; 7 bases agree with TRBD2. Looked up from germline, CDR1 is WNHNN and CDR2 is SYGVQD (reference sequence). With V trimmed by 7 bases and J by 1 base, 22 bases remained unmatched. The CDR3 spans 19 residues. CDR3 nucleotides: TGCGCCAGCACCAAGAGGTCCAGCGGGGCCTCCTCGGCTTCCTACGAGCAGTACTTC. As protein: CASTKRSSGASSASYEQYF.

The CDR3 here is CASSLAVGDNSPLHF. CDR3 in DNA: TGCGCCAGCAGCTTGGCCGTGGGAGATAATTCACCCCTCCACTTT. This chain connects TRBV5-1 to TRBJ1-6; D call uncertain. CDR1 is SGHRS, CDR2 YFSETQ, per germline. The CDR3 has 15 amino acids. Trimming shortened V by 0 bases and J by 5 bases, and 9 bases separated the two germline ends.

This chain uses TRBV7-9 with TRBJ2-5; 7 nucleotides align to TRBD1. V was pared by 5 bases and J by 2 bases, with 8 bases of the junction left unmatched. The CDR3 is 15 residues long. Germline V gene data show CDR1 as SEHNR and CDR2 as FQNEAQ (reference sequence). CDR3 sequence (DNA): TGTGCCAGCAGCGTACTCCGGGACAGTCAAGAGACCCAGTACTTC. It codes for CASSVLRDSQETQYF.

The rearrangement uses TRBV5-4 and TRBJ1-2; TRBD1 agrees at 9 bases. The trim removed 4 bases at V and 8 bases at J, leaving 12 bases unmatched. CDR3 length: 15 residues. The V gene's germline CDR1 is SGHNT and CDR2 YYREEE (reference sequence). CDR3 region: CASSPGGTGRDGYTF. The DNA of the CDR3 is TGTGCCAGCAGCCCGGGGGGGACAGGGCGGGACGGCTACACCTTC.

The V and J genes are TRBV6-4 and TRBJ2-5, with 7 bases lining up with TRBD2. Germline V CDR1 and CDR2: MRHNA, SNTAGT. The CDR3 loop spans 13 amino acids. The J segment lost 7 bases and the V segment lost 3 bases, leaving 5 bases of the junction unmatched. The CDR3 spells CASSETSAGTQYF. The CDR3 DNA reads TGTGCCAGCAGTGAAACTAGCGCGGGGACCCAGTACTTC.

The chain has TRBV28 and TRBJ1-5; no clear D. Germline assignment: CDR1 MDHEN and CDR2 SYDVKM. V lost 4 bases to trimming and J lost 2 bases, with 12 bases between them. The CDR3 sequence is 15 residues long. CDR3 bases: TGTGCCAGCAGTTATACCTTATGGCGCAATCAGCCCCAGCATTTT. It is translated as CASSYTLWRNQPQHF.